This T cell receptor beta chain originates from a study of shared clonotypes between healthy human individuals. CDR1 SGHDT and CDR2 YYEEEE come from the germline V gene. This CDR3 is built from 16 residues. V was trimmed by 4 bases and J by 1 base, leaving 14 bases between them. Findings and caveats of the study: Sharing across four donors was highest in naive CD4 (around 5%) and lowest in memory CD8 (about 0.4%). Researchers found naive subsets generally carried larger estimated richness than memory subsets.

The study ran the assay at deep level. Sequencing used immunoSEQ multiplex PCR; TCRdb keeps in-frame clones, though not all of them. The top ten hold more than 0.95% of the sample, which has millions of clones, approximately 94% seen once. The naive CD8 subset, CD45RO-negative cells positively selected for CCR7, excluded terminally differentiated effector memory CD45RA+ cells. Donation came from healthy HIV-negative adults that had no recent acute infections or vaccinations. Concerning this clone itself: Its antigen is unidentified.

This receptor was obtained from a man aged 18 to 30 in good health. The sample consisted of naive CD8+ T cells sorted from blood. The chain combines TRBV5-6 with TRBJ1-4; the D is unclear. The chain's CDR3 is CASSAWHGETNEKLFF. The CDR3, as DNA: TGTGCCAGCAGCGCGTGGCACGGGGAAACTAATGAAAAACTGTTTTTT.